In its sample, the clone carrying this T cell receptor beta chain was seen many times. What it binds is unknown. Whenever a sample was processed, at least 7 million PBMCs were isolated. The second PCR ran about 6 to 12 cycles with a sample-barcoded 5' primer and J-beta primers. Every single cDNA molecule received a tag from a template-switch adaptor with 12 random nucleotides. A single record per CDR3 protein comes from TCRdb applying MiXCR to the 5' RACE reads. This table holds over 300,000 distinct CDR3 sequences, approximately 51% found once. The record originates from a study of blood T cells in healthy people across ages. The study, taken as a whole, reports: As age increased, TCR beta diversity per million T cells fell in a roughly linear fashion. One million T cells yielded diversity estimates that were considered underestimates.

The ends were cut back, 5 bases at V and 2 bases at J, with 15 bases in the middle. This CDR3 is built from 15 residues. Looked up from germline, CDR1 is LGHDT and CDR2 is YNNKEL (reference sequence). The source material was blood. The receptor was isolated from a man in his sixties in good health. J is TRBJ2-5 and V is TRBV3-1; tentatively, D is TRBD2 (6 bases). The CDR3 loop reads CASSSRRAGQETQYF. DNA of the CDR3: TGTGCCAGCAGCTCCAGGAGGGCGGGGCAAGAGACCCAGTACTTC.